This TCR beta chain was captured by sequencing in a study of T cell repertoires in cytomegalovirus infection. Overall study: Public signatures in TCR beta pointed to CMV infection and matching HLA type.

TCRdb re-called the reads with MiXCR, one entry per CDR3 protein. The table has 65,000 to 95,000 distinct CDR3 sequences, less than 4.5% seen once; the top ten hold about 4.6%. Study findings and constraints: Dominating the ex vivo response were TCR beta clonotypes that were CMV-specific and HLA-C-restricted. Carriers of CMV plus the relevant HLA were identified by cumulative public TCR beta family frequency.

CDR3 size: 15 residues. Germline CDR1 SGHTA, CDR2 FQGTGA. The V and J ends lost 3 bases and 0 bases respectively, with 10 bases between them. This clonotype showed up many times. The antigen is undetermined. The chain links TRBV7-3 to TRBJ2-3; D may be TRBD1 (5 bases). The clonotype was recovered from a human donor in good health (CMV status not recorded). Some clones in this sample may be carry-over from other donors' samples. The sample consisted of PBMCs. The CDR3 DNA sequence: TGTGCCAGCAGCTTGGTGGGGCGTAGCACAGATACGCAGTATTTT. This translates into CASSLVGRSTDTQYF.